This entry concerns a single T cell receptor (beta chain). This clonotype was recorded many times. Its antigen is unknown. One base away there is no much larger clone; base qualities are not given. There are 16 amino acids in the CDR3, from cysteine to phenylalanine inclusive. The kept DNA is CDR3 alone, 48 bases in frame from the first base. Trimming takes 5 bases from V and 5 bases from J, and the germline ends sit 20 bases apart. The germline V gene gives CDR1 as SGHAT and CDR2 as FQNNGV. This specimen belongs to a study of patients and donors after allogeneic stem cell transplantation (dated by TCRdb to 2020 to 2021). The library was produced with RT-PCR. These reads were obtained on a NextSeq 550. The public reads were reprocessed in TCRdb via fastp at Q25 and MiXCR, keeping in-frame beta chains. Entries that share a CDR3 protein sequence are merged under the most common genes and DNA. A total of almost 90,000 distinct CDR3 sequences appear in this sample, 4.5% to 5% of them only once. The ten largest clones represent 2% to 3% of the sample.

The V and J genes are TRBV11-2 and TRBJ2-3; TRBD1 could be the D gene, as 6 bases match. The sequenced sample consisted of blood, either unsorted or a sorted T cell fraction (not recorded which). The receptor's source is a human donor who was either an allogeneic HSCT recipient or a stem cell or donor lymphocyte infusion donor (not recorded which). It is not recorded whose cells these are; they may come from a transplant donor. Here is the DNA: TGTGCCAGCAGCACGAAGCGGACAACCAGGGGAGATACGCAGTATTTT. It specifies CASSTKRTTRGDTQYF.